Given below is one T cell receptor (beta chain) in context. Its antigen is currently unknown. The assay was immunoSEQ multiplex PCR, and TCRdb's table has in-frame clones only and misses some. The table shows approximately 74,000 clones, with roughly four fifths occurring only once. These data originate in a study of vaccination effects on CD4 cells after COVID-19. Upon completion of more than eight days in culture, CD4+ T cells were isolated. Everyone in the study got two shots of either the BNT162b2 or mRNA-1273 vaccine. The CDR3 runs to 11 residues. V lost 5 bases to trimming and J lost 8 bases, with 7 bases between them. From germline, CDR1 is SGHTA and CDR2 FQGNSA.

This specimen consisted of CD4+ T cells from PBMCs cultured without peptide, obtained after COVID-19 vaccination. The chain carries TRBV7-2 and TRBJ2-1; D gene uncertain. The origin of this receptor is a human donor who received a COVID-19 vaccine. The DNA of the CDR3 is TGTGCCAGCAGCAGGGCATATGAGCAGTTCTTC. Its translation: CASSRAYEQFF.